A selection of T cell receptor beta chains follows, all from one sample in a study of OX40 agonist ivuxolimab in advanced cancers. Sequencing was performed with immunoSEQ multiplex PCR; in TCRdb, only in-frame clones are kept and a portion is missing. The repertoire holds fewer than 45,000 clones, with 60% to 85% as singletons. This sample comprised CD4+ or CD8+ T cells sorted from blood, obtained in a trial of the OX40 agonist ivuxolimab. These receptors all stem from an adult with an advanced solid tumor such as melanoma, head and neck, liver or kidney cancer. The CDR3 runs from the conserved cysteine through the conserved F or W. D genes are given only for firm matches. Size values are once, few and many counts, or a class for expanded clones, and some rows have none.

v_call	clone_size	j_call	d_call	cdr3_nt	cdr3_aa
TRBV30	.	TRBJ2-5	TRBD2	TGTGCCTGGAGTAATTGGCTAGCGGGGGGAATCCAAGAGACCCAGTACTTC	CAWSNWLAGGIQETQYF
TRBV7-6	.	TRBJ2-7	.	TGTGCCAGCAGCTTAGGAGGGGTCGAGCAGTACTTC	CASSLGGVEQYF
TRBV18	.	TRBJ2-5	TRBD1	TGTGCCAGCTCGCCGGGACAGTCCCGAGAGACCCAGTACTTC	CASSPGQSRETQYF
TRBV7-9	few	TRBJ1-1	TRBD1	TGTGCCAGCAGCCACGGGGGAAGGGGGCTGGGAACTGAAGCTTTCTTT	CASSHGGRGLGTEAFF
TRBV30	medium-sized	TRBJ1-2	.	TGTGCCTGGAGTGGCTCAGGGCAAGGCTACACCTTC	CAWSGSGQGYTF
TRBV5-1	.	TRBJ1-4	.	TGCGCCAGCAGCTTGTGGGGGGAAGGTGAAAAACTGTTTTTT	CASSLWGEGEKLFF
TRBV20-1	.	TRBJ2-1	.	TGCAGTGGGGGGATTGAGCAGTTCTTC	CSGGIEQFF
TRBV30	.	TRBJ1-5	.	TGTGCCTGGAGTGCGGGGGACCTTAATCAGCCCCAGCATTTT	CAWSAGDLNQPQHF
TRBV6-5	.	TRBJ2-1	TRBD1	TGTGCCAGCAGTTACGTAGGGACAGGGGCAAATGAGCAGTTCTTC	CASSYVGTGANEQFF
TRBV5-8	.	TRBJ2-2	.	TGTGCCAGCAGCTTGGCCACTATGACCGGGGAGCTGTTTTTT	CASSLATMTGELFF
TRBV10-3	.	TRBJ1-1	.	TGTGCCATCAGTGTGGGTGGGGGCCGGAACACTGAAGCTTTCTTT	CAISVGGGRNTEAFF
TRBV5-1	.	TRBJ2-3	.	TGCGCCAGCAGCTCCCTCACAGATACGCAGTATTTT	CASSSLTDTQYF
TRBV6-6	once	TRBJ2-6	TRBD2	TGTGCCAGCAGGGGGGGGGCTGGGGCCAACGTCCTGACTTTC	CASRGGAGANVLTF
TRBV18	.	TRBJ1-2	.	TGTGCCAGCTCACCGGATTTCCTTCGGGACGGCTACACCTTC	CASSPDFLRDGYTF
TRBV5-1	once	TRBJ2-3	.	TGCGCCAGCACCCAGGGAGGGGGCCCTCCAGATACGCAGTATTTT	CASTQGGGPPDTQYF
TRBV10-2	.	TRBJ2-5	.	TGCGCCAGCAGTGAGTCGATGGTCGGGACCCAGTACTTC	CASSESMVGTQYF
TRBV5-4	.	TRBJ2-7	.	TGTGCCAGCAGCCAAGATCCTGGGACCGACGAGCAGTACTTC	CASSQDPGTDEQYF
TRBV15	.	TRBJ1-1	.	TGTGCCACGGGGGGAGACAAGACTGAAGCTTTCTTT	CATGGDKTEAFF
TRBV19	few	TRBJ2-5	.	TGTGCCAGTAGTACCTTCGGACGGGACAAAGAGACCCAGTACTTC	CASSTFGRDKETQYF
TRBV30	.	TRBJ1-3	TRBD1	TGTGCCCTACTACCTCCGGGACAGGGACACACCATATATTTT	CALLPPGQGHTIYF
TRBV29-1	.	TRBJ2-1	.	TGCAGCGTTGAAGGAACGGCCATACAGGGTGGTTTTAGAAATGAGCAGTTCTTC	CSVEGTAIQGGFRNEQFF
TRBV7-2	.	TRBJ1-6	.	TGTGCCAGCAGCTTCCCCCCGGGGCAATCACCCCTCCACTTT	CASSFPPGQSPLHF
TRBV11-2	.	TRBJ2-3	TRBD2	TGTGCCAGCAGCTTCCCTAGCGGGGGTGATACGCAGTATTTT	CASSFPSGGDTQYF
TRBV5-4	.	TRBJ2-2	.	TGTGCCAGCAGCCCAAGAGGACAGAACACCGGGGAGCTGTTTTTT	CASSPRGQNTGELFF
TRBV7-9	.	TRBJ2-5	TRBD2	TGTGCCAGCAGCCCTAAGAGGCGGGGGGAAGGGCAAGAGACCCAGTACTTC	CASSPKRRGEGQETQYF
TRBV5-4	.	TRBJ1-4	TRBD1	TGTGCCAGCAGCCCAGGGGGAAATGAAAAACTGTTTTTT	CASSPGGNEKLFF
TRBV7-8	few	TRBJ1-3	.	TGTGCCAGCAGCTTAACCACTTACTCTGGAAACACCATATATTTT	CASSLTTYSGNTIYF
TRBV6-6	.	TRBJ1-1	.	TGTGCCAGCAGTTCCAAATCCAATTCGAACACTGAAGCTTTCTTT	CASSSKSNSNTEAFF
TRBV18	.	TRBJ1-2	.	TGTGCCAGCTCACCCGACAGGAAAGGCTACACCTTC	CASSPDRKGYTF
TRBV15	.	TRBJ2-6	.	TGTGCCACCACCTCAAGAGGGCGGGGGGCCAACGTCCTGACTTTC	CATTSRGRGANVLTF
TRBV6-1	.	TRBJ1-2	TRBD1	TGTGCCAGCAGTTTTGACAGGGAAGAGGCCTATGGCTACACCTTC	CASSFDREEAYGYTF
TRBV6-4	.	TRBJ1-6	.	TGTGCCAGCAGCGCCGGGACACCAAATTCACCCCTCCACTTT	CASSAGTPNSPLHF
TRBV5-6	.	TRBJ1-2	TRBD1	TGTGCCAGCAGCTTGGGACAGGGAATTTCCTACACCTTC	CASSLGQGISYTF
TRBV6-6	few	TRBJ2-1	TRBD2	TGTGCCAGCCGCGTGGCGGGGGGCTCCTACAATGAGCAGTTCTTC	CASRVAGGSYNEQFF
TRBV12-5	.	TRBJ2-2	.	TGTGCTAGTGGTTTCCAAGGACAGCTTTCGGTCACCGGGGAGCTGTTTTTT	CASGFQGQLSVTGELFF
TRBV7-9	.	TRBJ1-1	.	TGTGCCAGCGAGACGGGCACTGAAGCTTTCTTT	CASETGTEAFF
TRBV7-9	.	TRBJ1-5	TRBD1	TGTGCCAGCAGTCAACAGGGGGCGCCCGGTCAGCCCCAGCATTTT	CASSQQGAPGQPQHF
TRBV6-5	.	TRBJ2-7	TRBD1	TGTGCCAGCAGTACCGGGACAGGGGGGAACGAGCAGTACTTC	CASSTGTGGNEQYF
TRBV7-8	few	TRBJ1-1	TRBD1	TGTGCCAGCAGCCCCGACAGGGGCGGGAAGACTGAAGCTTTCTTT	CASSPDRGGKTEAFF
TRBV19	.	TRBJ2-1	TRBD1	TGTGCCAGTCATGACGGGAAGGGGGCTGAGCAGTTCTTC	CASHDGKGAEQFF
TRBV5-1	once	TRBJ2-3	.	TGCGCCAGCAGCTTGTGGTCTATTAGAGATACGCAGTATTTT	CASSLWSIRDTQYF
TRBV19	once	TRBJ1-3	TRBD1	TGTGCCAGTAGTCCTCCGGGACAGGGTTCTGGAAACACCATATATTTT	CASSPPGQGSGNTIYF
TRBV5-8	.	TRBJ1-5	TRBD1	TGTGCCAGCAGCCCGACCGCCGGGACAGGGACTAATCAGCCCCAGCATTTT	CASSPTAGTGTNQPQHF
TRBV6-5	once	TRBJ1-1	TRBD1	TGTGCTGGAAAAACAGGGGCGAACACTGAAGCTTTCTTT	CAGKTGANTEAFF
TRBV5-1	.	TRBJ2-2	TRBD2	TGCGCCAGCAGGAAGAGCGGGGGCAACACCGGGGAGCTGTTTTTT	CASRKSGGNTGELFF
TRBV7-3	.	TRBJ2-2	.	TGTGCCAGCAGCTTAAAGGTGACCGGGGAGCTGTTTTTT	CASSLKVTGELFF
TRBV10-2	few	TRBJ1-3	.	TGCGCCAGCAGTGAGGCAGGGAGCTCTGGAAACACCATATATTTT	CASSEAGSSGNTIYF
TRBV5-1	.	TRBJ1-6	.	TGCGCCAGCAGCTTGAAGGGTTCACCCCTCCACTTT	CASSLKGSPLHF